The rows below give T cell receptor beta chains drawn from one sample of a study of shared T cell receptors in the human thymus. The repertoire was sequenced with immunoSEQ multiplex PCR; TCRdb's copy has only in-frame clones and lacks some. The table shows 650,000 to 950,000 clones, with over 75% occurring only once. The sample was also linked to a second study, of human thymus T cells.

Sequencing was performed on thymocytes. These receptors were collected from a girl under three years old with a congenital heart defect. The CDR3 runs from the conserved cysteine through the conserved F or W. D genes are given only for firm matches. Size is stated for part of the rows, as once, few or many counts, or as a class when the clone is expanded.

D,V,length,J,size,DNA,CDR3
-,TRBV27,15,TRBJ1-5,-,TGTGCCAGCAGCCAGTCAGGGAGGACGGGTCAGCCCCAGCATTTT,CASSQSGRTGQPQHF
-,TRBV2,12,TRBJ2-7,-,TGTGCCAGCAGGGTGAGACAGGATGAGCAGTACTTC,CASRVRQDEQYF
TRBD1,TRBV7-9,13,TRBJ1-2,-,TGTGCCAGCAGCTTCGGGACAGGGAATGGCTACACCTTC,CASSFGTGNGYTF
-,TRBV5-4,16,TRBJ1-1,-,TGTGCCAGCAGCTTTCTCCTTGCCCCGGAGGACACTGAAGCTTTCTTT,CASSFLLAPEDTEAFF
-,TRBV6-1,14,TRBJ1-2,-,TGTGCCAGCCTAATATTGTCTTCTAACTATGGCTACACCTTC,CASLILSSNYGYTF
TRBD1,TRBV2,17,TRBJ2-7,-,TGTGCCAGCCCAAGGGCGCCTCTTGGACAGGGAGCCTACGAGCAGTACTTC,CASPRAPLGQGAYEQYF
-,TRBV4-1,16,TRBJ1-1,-,TGCGCCAGCAGCCAAGACCCCTGCCCCGTGGGGCCCCGAGTTTTCTTT,CASSQDPCPVGPRVFF
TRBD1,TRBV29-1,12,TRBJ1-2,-,TGCAGCGTTCAGGGGGCGCGGGATGGCTACACCTTC,CSVQGARDGYTF
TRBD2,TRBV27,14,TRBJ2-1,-,TGTGCCAGCAGTTCCTTAGCGGGGGTGGGGGGGCAGTTCTTC,CASSSLAGVGGQFF
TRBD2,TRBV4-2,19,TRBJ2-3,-,TGTGCCAGCAGCCAAGCCCGACCGGGACTAGTCAAATTGGGAGATACGCAGTATTTT,CASSQARPGLVKLGDTQYF
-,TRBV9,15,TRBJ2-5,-,TGTGCCAGCAGTTCTATCGGGGGGCCGGGTGAGACCCAGTACTTC,CASSSIGGPGETQYF
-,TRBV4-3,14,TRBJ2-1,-,TGCGCCAGCAGTCAAGTGGGCCTCTACAATGAGCAGTTCTTC,CASSQVGLYNEQFF
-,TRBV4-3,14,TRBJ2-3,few,TGCGCCAGCAGCCAGAGGATTTTCACAGATACGCAGTATTTT,CASSQRIFTDTQYF
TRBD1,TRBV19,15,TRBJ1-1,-,TGTGCCAGTAGTATAGGTCCGGGACAGTACACTGAAGCTTTCTTT,CASSIGPGQYTEAFF
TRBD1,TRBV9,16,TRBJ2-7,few,TGTGCCAGCAGCGTAGGTATTCCCGACAGGGATGGTGAGCAGTACTTC,CASSVGIPDRDGEQYF
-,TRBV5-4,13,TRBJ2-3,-,TGTGCCAGCAGCTTTGCAGGGTCAGATACGCAGTATTTT,CASSFAGSDTQYF
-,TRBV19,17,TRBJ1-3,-,TGTGCCAGTAGTGGCTTTCATCAGTTACTAGCTGGAAACACCATATATTTT,CASSGFHQLLAGNTIYF
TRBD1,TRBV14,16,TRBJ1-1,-,TGTGCCAGCAGCCAAGAGTGGACAGGGGAGCACACTGAAGCTTTCTTT,CASSQEWTGEHTEAFF
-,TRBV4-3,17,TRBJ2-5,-,TGCGCCAGCAGCCAAAGAGAGGGGCGGGGAATAGTAGGGACCCAGTACTTC,CASSQREGRGIVGTQYF
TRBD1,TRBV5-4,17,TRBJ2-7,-,TGTGCCAGCAGCTTGTTAGTGGGACAGGGAGAGCTCTACGAGCAGTACTTC,CASSLLVGQGELYEQYF
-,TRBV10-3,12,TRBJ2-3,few,TGTGCCATCAGTCCGAGGGAAGATACGCAGTATTTT,CAISPREDTQYF
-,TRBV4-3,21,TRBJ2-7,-,TGCGCCAGCAGCCAAGAGATCCCCACAATAGGGGGGGCCCTCAACCCATACGAGCAGTACTTC,CASSQEIPTIGGALNPYEQYF
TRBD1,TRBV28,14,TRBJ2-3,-,TGTGCCACCCAGGGAGACAGGGGAACAGATACGCAGTATTTT,CATQGDRGTDTQYF
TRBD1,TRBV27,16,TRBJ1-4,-,TGTGCCAGCAGTCCCACTTCAGACAGGGAGGATGAAAAACTGTTTTTT,CASSPTSDREDEKLFF
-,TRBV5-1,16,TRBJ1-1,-,TGCGCCAGCAGCCCGGCCAGGGGTAGGTATCACACTGAAGCTTTCTTT,CASSPARGRYHTEAFF
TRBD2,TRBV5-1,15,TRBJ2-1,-,TGCGCCAGCAGCTTGGCGGGGGGGCCCTTGGATGAGCAGTTCTTC,CASSLAGGPLDEQFF
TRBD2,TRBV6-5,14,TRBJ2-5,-,TGTGCCAGCAGTTACACTAGCGGGGAGGAGACCCAGTACTTC,CASSYTSGEETQYF
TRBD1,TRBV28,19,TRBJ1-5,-,TGTGCCAGCAGTTTATTCAGGACAGGGCAGCCTAGTAGCAATCAGCCCCAGCATTTT,CASSLFRTGQPSSNQPQHF
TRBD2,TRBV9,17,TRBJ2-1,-,TGTGCCAGCAGCGTTAGCGGGGGTTTGCTCTCCTACAATGAGCAGTTCTTC,CASSVSGGLLSYNEQFF
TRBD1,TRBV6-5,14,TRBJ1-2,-,TGTGCCAGCAGTTACGCCACAGGGGGCCGTGGCTACACCTTC,CASSYATGGRGYTF
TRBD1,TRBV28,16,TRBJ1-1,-,TGTGCCAGCAGTCAAGGCCCAGACAGGGAAGGCACTGAAGCTTTCTTT,CASSQGPDREGTEAFF
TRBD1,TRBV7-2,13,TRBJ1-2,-,TGTGCCAGCAGCCCGACAGGGTCCTATGGCTACACCTTC,CASSPTGSYGYTF
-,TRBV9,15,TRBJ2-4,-,TGTGCCAGCAGCGTAGGGCGGGTACACAAAAACATTCAGTACTTC,CASSVGRVHKNIQYF
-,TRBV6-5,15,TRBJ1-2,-,TGTGCCAGCAGTTACCGACCCCCAGGCAATGGCGGCTACACCTTC,CASSYRPPGNGGYTF
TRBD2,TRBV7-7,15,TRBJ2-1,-,TGTGCTAGCAGCTTGGTAGCGGGGGTTTATGCTGAGCAGTTCTTC,CASSLVAGVYAEQFF
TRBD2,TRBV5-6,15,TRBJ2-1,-,TGTGCCAGCAGTCGCGGACTAGCCCCTGACAATGAGCAGTTCTTC,CASSRGLAPDNEQFF
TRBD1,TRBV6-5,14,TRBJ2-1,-,TGTGCCAGCAGTTGGACAGGGGGCCCCAGTGAGCAGTTCTTC,CASSWTGGPSEQFF
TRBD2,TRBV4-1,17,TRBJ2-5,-,TGCGCCAGCAGCCAAGATGCCCTAGCGGGGGGAAAAGAGACCCAGTACTTC,CASSQDALAGGKETQYF
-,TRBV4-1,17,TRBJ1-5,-,TGCGCCAGCAGCCAATTCCCCCCCCCGGGATTAAATCAGCCCCAGCATTTT,CASSQFPPPGLNQPQHF
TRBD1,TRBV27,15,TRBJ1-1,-,TGTGCCAGCAGTGTACAGGGGGCAAGGAGCACTGAAGCTTTCTTT,CASSVQGARSTEAFF
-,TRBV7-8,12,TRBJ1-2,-,TGTGCCAGCAGCCCACGGAAGGGAGGGGTGAGCTTC,CASSPRKGGVSF
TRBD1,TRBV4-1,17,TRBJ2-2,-,TGCGCCAGCAGCCAAGTCCACAGGGGCGCGAACACCGGGGAGCTGTTTTTT,CASSQVHRGANTGELFF
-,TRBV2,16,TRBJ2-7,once,TGTGCCAGCAGGGCCTCGAGGGGGCGCGGGGCCTACGAGCAGTACTTC,CASRASRGRGAYEQYF
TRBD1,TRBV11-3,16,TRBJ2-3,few,TGTGCCAGCAGCTTAGTGTTTGGACAGGGCGAAGCCCCGCAGTATTTT,CASSLVFGQGEAPQYF
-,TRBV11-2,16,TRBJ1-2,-,TGTGCCAGCAGCTTCCAGGCCCCCTATCCTCGGTATGGCTACACCTTC,CASSFQAPYPRYGYTF
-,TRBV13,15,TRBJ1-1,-,TGTGCCAGCACCGATATTCACCCTACAGGCCCCGAAGCTTTCTTT,CASTDIHPTGPEAFF
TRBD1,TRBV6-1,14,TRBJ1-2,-,TGTGCCAGCAGTCGAACAGGGGATTACGTCGCCTACACCTTC,CASSRTGDYVAYTF
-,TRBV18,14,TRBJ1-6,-,TGTGCCAGCTCACCACTGGACACTAATTCACCCCTCCACTTT,CASSPLDTNSPLHF
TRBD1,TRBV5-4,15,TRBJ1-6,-,TGTGCCAGCAGCTCGGGACAGAGCGATAATTCACCCCTCCACTTT,CASSSGQSDNSPLHF
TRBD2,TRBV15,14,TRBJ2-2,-,TGTGCCACCAGGGGGGTAGCGGGGGCCGGGGAGCTGTTTTTT,CATRGVAGAGELFF
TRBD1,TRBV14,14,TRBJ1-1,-,TGTGCCAGCAGCAGCCTTAGGGGGCCGGGTGAAGCTTTCTTT,CASSSLRGPGEAFF
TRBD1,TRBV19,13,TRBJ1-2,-,TGTGCCAGTCGGACAGGGGGCTCCTATGGCTACACCTTC,CASRTGGSYGYTF
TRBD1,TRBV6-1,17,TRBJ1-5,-,TGTGCCAGCAGTGGGAGGACAGGGGGCATGGGCAATCAGCCCCAGCATTTT,CASSGRTGGMGNQPQHF
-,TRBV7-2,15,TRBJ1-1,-,TGTGCCAGCAGCTCTGGGACAAACATGAACACTGAAGCTTTCTTT,CASSSGTNMNTEAFF
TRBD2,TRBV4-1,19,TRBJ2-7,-,TGCGCCAGCAGCCAAGCTGTGTTGGGGACTAGCGGCCCTGCCTACGAGCAGTACTTC,CASSQAVLGTSGPAYEQYF
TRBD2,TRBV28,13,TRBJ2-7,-,TGTGCCAGCACCCGGGGGGTTTCCTACGAGCAGTACTTC,CASTRGVSYEQYF
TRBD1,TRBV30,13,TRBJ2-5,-,TGTGCCTGGAGACGACAGGGAAAAGAGACCCAGTACTTC,CAWRRQGKETQYF
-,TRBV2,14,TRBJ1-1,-,TGTGCCAGCACCAAGGGGGGGCTGAGGACTGAAGCTTTCTTT,CASTKGGLRTEAFF
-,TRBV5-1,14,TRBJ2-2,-,TGCGCCAGCAGCTTGGGACAGAACACCGGGGAGCTGTTTTTT,CASSLGQNTGELFF
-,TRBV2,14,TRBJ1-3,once,TGTGCCAGCAGGTCGGGAGGGGCTGGAAACACCATATATTTT,CASRSGGAGNTIYF